This T cell receptor beta chain was recovered during a study of blood T cell repertoires in COVID-19. Study-wide context: Donors in the United States, Italy and Spain gave samples during acute or convalescent COVID-19. Sources were T cells, B-cell-depleted T cells, or PBMCs; the material itself was cDNA or gDNA.

Original analysis: Nucleated cell number was recorded as an estimate derived from reference gene primer amplification. The table came from immunoSEQ multiplex PCR; TCRdb's copy has only in-frame clones and leaves some out. D and trimming come from the DNA, and the V and J calls and clone size come from that table. Of over 90,000 clones in the sample, more than 75% were seen once. V gave up 0 bases and J gave up 2 bases, with 11 bases separating them. This CDR3 region has 15 residues. The germline CDR1 and CDR2 sequences are SGHRS and YFSETQ. This TCR derives from a human donor in a cohort sampled during active COVID-19. V is TRBV5-1 and J is TRBJ2-5, with a weak D call TRBD1 (5 bases). Material for sequencing was peripheral blood. The CDR3 DNA follows: TGCGCCAGCAGCTTGGCGTTGGCAGGGCAAGAGACCCAGTACTTC. It codes for CASSLALAGQETQYF.